The 14 T cell receptor beta chains below all came from one sample that was sequenced in a study of T-cell memory formation after mild COVID-19. TCRdb reprocessed the 5' RACE reads with MiXCR, giving one entry per CDR3 protein. The sample has roughly 320,000 distinct CDR3 sequences; 25% to 30% are singletons. The sample comprised PBMCs or a T cell subset sorted from them (not recorded which). Receptors were obtained from an adult woman who had mild COVID-19 (a few samples of this study predate the infection). Cell type and time point are not known.

This clonotype was picked up a small number of times. The chain couples TRBV25-1 to TRBJ2-7, with D unresolved. The CDR3 is 12 residues long. V was trimmed by 3 bases and J by 4 bases, leaving 7 bases between them. Germline V CDR1 and CDR2: MGHDK, SYGVNS. The CDR3 spells CASSDAAYEQYF. The CDR3 region has the DNA TGTGCCAGCAGTGATGCGGCATACGAGCAGTACTTC.

This clonotype has a handful of counts. CDR3 DNA: TGTGCCATCAGTGAGTCGAGCGGCGAAGAGCAGTACTTC. Its protein is CAISESSGEEQYF. The chain recombines TRBV10-3 with TRBJ2-7; a possible D gene is TRBD2 (5 bases). This CDR3 is built from 13 residues. CDR1 ENHRY and CDR2 SYGVKD come from the germline V gene. V lost 0 bases and J 7 bases, leaving 10 bases between the germline ends.

The chain recombines TRBV12-3 or TRBV12-4 with TRBJ1-5; D unresolved. V gave up 8 bases and J gave up 5 bases, with 22 bases separating them. The CDR3 loop spans 16 amino acids. The CDR3 DNA is TGTGCCAGCCCTTCATCAGTAGCCTGGGAGTATCAGCCCCAGCATTTT. Translated: CASPSSVAWEYQPQHF.

This chain links TRBV5-5 with TRBJ2-1, with TRBD1 as a possible D gene (5 bases). V was pared by 1 base and J by 7 bases, with 9 bases between. CDR1 is SGHKS and CDR2 is YYEKEE in the germline V gene (reference sequence). The CDR3 loop spans 13 amino acids. CDR3 DNA sequence: TGTGCCAGCAGCTTGAGCCCAGGGAATGAGCAGTTCTTC. This encodes CASSLSPGNEQFF. Filled out from reference TRBV5-5 and TRBJ2-1, the complete variable domain reads DAGVTQSPTHLIKTRGQQVTLRCSPISGHKSVSWYQQVLGQGPQFIFQYYEKEERGRGNFPDRFSARQFPNYSSELNVNALLLGDSALYLCASSLSPGNEQFFGPGTRLTVL.

The chain links TRBV4-1 to TRBJ2-2; no clear D gene. Per germline, CDR1 MGHRA and CDR2 YSYEKL. The V and J ends lost 0 bases and 1 base respectively, with 6 bases between them. The CDR3 is made up of 15 amino acids. CDR3 residues: CASSQDRQNTGELFF. CDR3 DNA: TGCGCCAGCAGCCAAGATAGACAGAACACCGGGGAGCTGTTTTTT.

This clonotype was recorded a few times. The genes are TRBV5-1 and TRBJ2-1; TRBD2 matches 8 bases. This CDR3 is 16 amino acids long. The germline V gene encodes CDR1 SGHRS and CDR2 YFSETQ. V gave up 4 bases and J gave up 7 bases; unmatched junction bases: 13. Here the CDR3 DNA reads TGCGCCAGCAGCCCCTTGAAGGCGGGGGGCCGTAATGAGCAGTTCTTC. Translating it yields CASSPLKAGGRNEQFF. Full variable domain (missing parts from reference TRBV5-1 and TRBJ2-1): KAGVTQTPRYLIKTRGQQVTLSCSPISGHRSVSWYQQTPGQGLQFLFEYFSETQRNKGNFPGRFSGRQFSNSRSEMNVSTLELGDSALYLCASSPLKAGGRNEQFFGPGTRLTVL.

The chain carries TRBV12-3 or TRBV12-4 and TRBJ2-5; D not certain. This CDR3 contains 15 residues. V was cut by 3 bases and J by 3 bases, with 14 bases left in between. Here the CDR3 reads CASSLVLVAEETQYF. CDR3 DNA: TGTGCCAGCAGTTTGGTGTTGGTAGCTGAAGAGACCCAGTACTTC.

V is TRBV4-3 and J is TRBJ1-5, with D unresolved. Trimming cost V 0 bases and J 4 bases, with 10 bases left between them. The CDR3 loop spans 15 amino acids. The germline gives CDR1 LGHNA, CDR2 YSLEER. In nucleotides, the CDR3 is TGCGCCAGCAGCCAAGATAGGGCACAGAATCAGCCCCAGCATTTT. Amino acids: CASSQDRAQNQPQHF.

The chain joins TRBV5-6 to TRBJ2-7; 9 bases are shared with TRBD1. Germline assignment: CDR1 SGHDT and CDR2 YYEEEE. The length of the CDR3 is 15 residues. Losses at the gene ends were 3 bases for V and 2 bases for J; bases not matched to a gene: 6. CDR3 DNA sequence: TGTGCCAGCAGCTCGGGGACAGGGAAGGCCTACGAGCAGTACTTC. It translates to CASSSGTGKAYEQYF. Drawing the rest from reference TRBV5-6 and TRBJ2-7, the complete variable domain is DAGVTQSPTHLIKTRGQQVTLRCSPKSGHDTVSWYQQALGQGPQFIFQYYEEEERQRGNFPDRFSGHQFPNYSSELNVNALLLGDSALYLCASSSGTGKAYEQYFGPGTRLTVT.

This clonotype was found once. The DNA of the CDR3 is TGTGCCAGCAGCCCTCATCGGGATTCGAGACAGGGGCTGGAGGTGAACACTGAAGCTTTCTTT. This sequence encodes CASSPHRDSRQGLEVNTEAFF. The genes are TRBV4-2 and TRBJ1-1; 8 nucleotides line up with TRBD1. Trimming took 4 bases from V and 0 from J; bases not matched to a gene: 22. From germline, CDR1 is LGHNA and CDR2 YNFKEQ. The CDR3 sequence is 21 residues long.

This clonotype was found a few times. This sequence joins TRBV29-1 and TRBJ2-5; D perhaps matches TRBD2 (6 bases). V lost 2 bases to trimming and J lost 5 bases, with 18 bases between them. The CDR3 contains 15 residues. In germline, CDR1 is SQVTM, CDR2 ANQGSEA. Here the CDR3 reads CSVEYRGLKVETQYF. In DNA form, the CDR3 reads TGCAGCGTTGAATACCGGGGACTGAAGGTGGAGACCCAGTACTTC.

This clonotype was counted only a few times. The gene calls are TRBV5-1 and TRBJ1-1; D may be TRBD1 (5 bases). Trimming removed 2 bases from V and 5 bases from J, with 13 bases in between. CDR1 SGHRS and CDR2 YFSETQ come from the germline V gene. CDR3 length: 14 amino acids. CDR3 in amino acids: CASSLGTPGTEAFF. In nucleotides, the CDR3 is TGCGCCAGCAGCTTAGGGACCCCGGGGACTGAAGCTTTCTTT. Together with reference TRBV5-1 and TRBJ1-1, the CDR3 gives the full variable domain: KAGVTQTPRYLIKTRGQQVTLSCSPISGHRSVSWYQQTPGQGLQFLFEYFSETQRNKGNFPGRFSGRQFSNSRSEMNVSTLELGDSALYLCASSLGTPGTEAFFGQGTRLTVV.

In DNA, the CDR3 is TGCAGTGCCCCGAAAGCGGGAGCCCTCACAGATACGCAGTATTTT. Translation: CSAPKAGALTDTQYF. This chain connects TRBV20-1 to TRBJ2-3, with TRBD2 identical over 8 bases. CDR3 length: 15 residues. CDR1 is DFQATT and CDR2 is SNEGSKA in the germline V gene (reference sequence). The V gene end was trimmed by 6 bases and the J gene end by 2 bases; junction bases not matched to a gene: 10.

This rearrangement joins TRBV12-3 or TRBV12-4 to TRBJ2-7; D call uncertain. The length of the CDR3 is 14 residues. The germline V and J ends were trimmed by 3 bases and 7 bases, with 16 bases remaining between them. As DNA, the CDR3 is TGTGCCAGCAGTTTTGATGAACGTTCTCGTGAGCAGTACTTC. Its protein is CASSFDERSREQYF.